These 30 T cell receptor beta chains share one sample of origin, sequenced in a study of Ad26.COV2.S vaccination and SARS-CoV-2 variants. Only in-frame clones appear in the TCRdb table, and some are missing; sequencing was by immunoSEQ multiplex PCR. The sample holds around 320,000 clones, about 86% seen once. The sample's treatment: some 20 received Ad26.COV2.S at low or high dose, single or two shots; about 5 received placebo; per-sample allocation not given. Samples came from day 63 after the first vaccine or placebo injection. The sequencing used peripheral blood, collected in a trial of Ad26.COV2.S vaccine versus placebo. The receptors were sampled from a person between 18 and 60 years old who received the Ad26.COV2.S COVID-19 vaccine or a placebo.

There are a few counts of this clone. The gene calls are TRBV2 and TRBJ1-5; D gene unclear. Germline CDR1 and CDR2: SNHLY and FYNNEI. The CDR3 extends over 11 amino acids. The V and J ends lost 3 bases and 11 bases respectively, with 8 bases between them. In DNA, the CDR3 is TGTGCCAGCAGTGAGGGAGTGACCCAGCATTTT. Amino acids: CASSEGVTQHF. The full variable domain, completed using reference TRBV2 and TRBJ1-5, is EPEVTQTPSHQVTQMGQEVILRCVPISNHLYFYWYRQILGQKVEFLVSFYNNEISEKSEIFDDQFSVERPDGSNFTLKIRSTKLEDSAMYFCASSEGVTQHFGDGTRLSIL.

The chain joins TRBV11-2 to TRBJ2-5; 9 nucleotides match TRBD1. The CDR3 sequence is 13 residues long. V trimming: 6 bases; J trimming: 5 bases; junction bases outside the gene matches: 4. The germline gives CDR1 SGHAT, CDR2 FQNNGV. CDR3 protein: CASRLTGGETQYF. In DNA form, the CDR3 reads TGTGCCAGCAGGCTGACAGGGGGGGAGACCCAGTACTTC.

The chain combines TRBV6-2 or TRBV6-3 with TRBJ2-7, with 8 bases fitting TRBD1. V shed 2 bases and J 2 bases; nucleotides not matched to a gene: 2. The germline V gene encodes CDR1 MNHEY and CDR2 SVGEGT. The CDR3 covers 14 residues. The CDR3 bases are TGTGCCAGCAGTTACCGGGGACAGGCCTACGAGCAGTACTTC. Protein: CASSYRGQAYEQYF.

The CDR3 DNA is TGTGCCAGCAGTCCCCGTATTCAAGCTTTCTTT. It is translated as CASSPRIQAFF. This chain links TRBV28 with TRBJ1-1, with no clear D. This CDR3 has 11 residues. The V end lost 5 bases, the J end lost 9 bases, and 10 bases lay between the germline ends. Germline values: CDR1 MDHEN, CDR2 SYDVKM.

The gene calls are TRBV3-1 (or the pseudogene TRBV3-2) and TRBJ2-2; D might be TRBD2 (6 bases). CDR1 is LGHDT and CDR2 is YNNKEL in the germline V gene (reference sequence). V was trimmed by 3 bases and J by 7 bases, leaving 18 bases between them. The CDR3 has 16 residues. The CDR3 region has the DNA TGTGCCAGCAGCCACCCGGACGGGGGAGGAATCGGGGAGCTGTTTTTT. It encodes CASSHPDGGGIGELFF.

This clone has only one observation. This chain connects TRBV2 to TRBJ2-5; 9 bases align to TRBD2. The CDR3 totals 13 residues. Germline V gene lookup returns CDR1 SNHLY and CDR2 FYNNEI. Losses at the gene ends were 7 bases for V and 4 bases for J; bases not matched to a gene: 4. The CDR3 reads CASKAGGLETQYF. The DNA of the CDR3 is TGTGCCAGCAAGGCGGGGGGGCTAGAGACCCAGTACTTC.

J is TRBJ2-5 and V is TRBV19; 7 bases map to TRBD2. V lost 1 base, J lost 5 bases, and 13 bases stayed unmatched. CDR1 is LNHDA, CDR2 SQIVND, per germline (reference sequence). This CDR3 contains 17 residues. The CDR3 spells CASSIGSGATPRETQYF. CDR3 nucleotides: TGTGCCAGTAGTATAGGCAGCGGGGCAACTCCAAGGGAGACCCAGTACTTC.

The rearrangement uses TRBV19 and TRBJ1-2; 7 nucleotides line up with TRBD1. Germline values: CDR1 LNHDA, CDR2 SQIVND (reference sequence). CDR3 size: 16 residues. The junction had 14 bases not matched to a gene; V was cut back by 10 bases and J by 0 bases. CDR3 in DNA: TGTGCCACCACGGGAATGGGACAGATCGCTAACTATGGCTACACCTTC. Translating gives CATTGMGQIANYGYTF.

The chain links TRBV2 to TRBJ1-5; 7 bases map to TRBD1. The V and J ends lost 5 bases and 2 bases, in that order; junction bases with no gene match: 6. Germline values: CDR1 SNHLY, CDR2 FYNNEI. There are 15 residues in the CDR3. The CDR3 nucleotides are TGTGCCAGCAGTCTGGACAGGCCGCGCAATCAGCCCCAGCATTTT. As protein: CASSLDRPRNQPQHF.

The genes are TRBV5-1 and TRBJ2-7; the match to TRBD2 covers 11 bases. J gave up 7 bases and V 4 bases, and 19 bases lay outside the gene matches. The CDR3 runs to 18 residues. Germline CDR1 SGHRS, CDR2 YFSETQ. In DNA, the CDR3 is TGCGCCAGCAGCCCGAGCGCCCGTCATAGCGGGGGGGCCTTTGAGCAGTACTTC. Its translation is CASSPSARHSGGAFEQYF. The whole variable domain, remainder taken from reference TRBV5-1 and TRBJ2-7, is KAGVTQTPRYLIKTRGQQVTLSCSPISGHRSVSWYQQTPGQGLQFLFEYFSETQRNKGNFPGRFSGRQFSNSRSEMNVSTLELGDSALYLCASSPSARHSGGAFEQYFGPGTRLTVT.

The rearrangement links TRBV20-1 to TRBJ2-7; D gene unclear. Trimming stripped 4 bases from V and 0 bases from J, with 4 bases between. Germline V gene lookup returns CDR1 DFQATT and CDR2 SNEGSKA (reference sequence). The CDR3 is made up of 11 amino acids. CDR3 in amino acids: CSATGSYEQYF. The CDR3 bases are TGCAGTGCTACCGGCTCCTACGAGCAGTACTTC.

The V and J genes are TRBV11-2 and TRBJ2-3, with a weak D call TRBD1 (5 bases). Looked up from germline, CDR1 is SGHAT and CDR2 is FQNNGV. Trimming pared 1 base from V and 5 bases from J, leaving 13 bases between. This CDR3 has 15 amino acids. The DNA of the CDR3 is TGTGCCAGCAGCTTAGGGGCAGGGCAGAGAGATACGCAGTATTTT. Amino acids: CASSLGAGQRDTQYF.

On this clone itself: Other DNA sequences of this sample code for an identical CDR3. The rearrangement joins TRBV6-5 to TRBJ1-2, with 8 bases aligning to TRBD1. The CDR3 totals 15 residues. V shed 2 bases and J 4 bases; nucleotides not matched to a gene: 6. Germline V gene sequence: CDR1 MNHEY, CDR2 SVGAGI. The DNA of the CDR3 is TGTGCCAGCAGTTACACTGGACAGGGTGGCTATGGCTACACCTTC. Its protein product is CASSYTGQGGYGYTF.

J is TRBJ2-7 and V is TRBV3-1 (or the pseudogene TRBV3-2), with 13 bases aligning to TRBD2. Germline V CDR1 and CDR2: LGHDT, YNNKEL (reference sequence). The V gene end was trimmed by 4 bases and the J gene end by 2 bases; junction bases not matched to a gene: 8. CDR3 length equals 17 residues. The CDR3 sequence is CASSRGLAGVGTYEQYF. The CDR3, as DNA: TGTGCCAGCAGCCGCGGACTAGCGGGGGTCGGCACCTACGAGCAGTACTTC.

Only one count was recorded for this clone. The chain carries TRBV11-2 and TRBJ2-3; 13 nucleotides agree with TRBD2. The germline V gene encodes CDR1 SGHAT and CDR2 FQNNGV. The CDR3 has 16 amino acids. Trimming cost V 6 bases and J 0 bases; bases outside gene matches: 3. The CDR3 loop is CASRGLAGNSTDTQYF. DNA of the CDR3: TGTGCCAGCAGGGGACTAGCGGGGAATAGCACAGATACGCAGTATTTT.

The chain carries TRBV7-2 and TRBJ1-1; no firm D call. Per germline, CDR1 SGHTA and CDR2 FQGNSA. This CDR3 is 12 amino acids long. Trimming took 1 base from V and 13 from J, leaving 13 bases between them. The CDR3: CASSLGTQRVFF. CDR3 DNA: TGTGCCAGCAGCTTAGGAACCCAAAGAGTTTTCTTT.

The chain joins TRBV6-5 to TRBJ1-2; TRBD1 agrees at 8 bases. Germline assignment: CDR1 MNHEY and CDR2 SVGAGI. CDR3 length equals 13 residues. Losses at the gene ends were 5 bases for V and 4 bases for J; bases not matched to a gene: 3. DNA of the CDR3: TGTGCCAGCAGTCCGGGACAGGTCTATGGCTACACCTTC. Translation gives CASSPGQVYGYTF.

The table lists this clone with a count of one. The V and J genes are TRBV4-1 and TRBJ2-5, with 11 nucleotides matching TRBD1. Losses at the gene ends were 2 bases for V and 1 base for J; bases not matched to a gene: 3. This CDR3 spans 16 amino acids. Germline-derived CDR1 and CDR2 are MGHRA and YSYEKL. CDR3 nucleotide sequence: TGCGCCAGCAGCCAATTGGGACAGGGGGTCCAAGAGACCCAGTACTTC. Residues: CASSQLGQGVQETQYF.

The rearrangement joins TRBV3-1 (or the pseudogene TRBV3-2) to TRBJ1-2; no clear D gene. V was cut by 1 base and J by 8 bases, with 11 bases left in between. The CDR3 runs to 13 residues. Germline V gene data show CDR1 as LGHDT and CDR2 as YNNKEL (reference sequence). This CDR3 reads CASSQVIFGGYTF. The DNA for the CDR3 is TGTGCCAGCAGCCAAGTGATTTTCGGCGGCTACACCTTC.

This chain uses TRBV9 with TRBJ2-6, with 9 bases identical to TRBD1. CDR1 and CDR2 (germline): SGDLS, YYNGEE. The V and J ends lost 0 bases and 0 bases, in that order; junction bases with no gene match: 7. There are 19 residues in the CDR3. The CDR3 DNA follows: TGTGCCAGCAGCGTAGCTTATACAGGGGGCTCCTCTGGGGCCAACGTCCTGACTTTC. Its protein product is CASSVAYTGGSSGANVLTF.

The chain combines TRBV2 with TRBJ2-7; D might be TRBD1 (6 bases). The CDR3 loop spans 16 amino acids. CDR1 and CDR2 (germline): SNHLY, FYNNEI. The germline V and J ends were trimmed by 6 bases and 4 bases, with 22 bases remaining between them. The CDR3 protein is CASRTGTSNPGYEQYF. The CDR3 bases are TGTGCCAGCAGGACCGGGACATCAAACCCGGGTTACGAGCAGTACTTC.

The rearrangement links TRBV4-2 to TRBJ2-1; unclear D gene. Per the germline V gene, CDR1 is LGHNA and CDR2 is YNFKEQ. The length of the CDR3 is 15 residues. Trimming left V 0 bases short and J 9 bases short, with 15 bases between. CDR3 protein: CASSQDLQGRVEQFF. CDR3 sequence (DNA): TGTGCCAGCAGCCAAGATTTACAAGGTCGGGTTGAGCAGTTCTTC.

The chain uses TRBV5-3 and TRBJ1-1, with a possible D match to TRBD1 (6 bases). TRBV5-3 falls under the ORF class, with uncertain function. The ends were cut back, 0 bases at V and 1 base at J, with 13 bases in the middle. This CDR3 is 16 amino acids long. This CDR3 is CARSLGGQGRNTEAFF. The DNA for the CDR3 is TGTGCCAGAAGCTTGGGGGGTCAGGGGAGGAACACTGAAGCTTTCTTT.

The chain recombines TRBV7-2 with TRBJ1-6, with 7 bases matching TRBD1. The V segment lost 6 bases and the J segment 10 bases; nucleotides outside the gene matches: 6. This CDR3 comprises 13 residues. Germline CDR1 is SGHTA and CDR2 is FQGNSA. The DNA for the CDR3 is TGTGCCAGCAGGGGGGACAGCGTCTCACCCCTCCACTTT. This encodes CASRGDSVSPLHF.

The chain has TRBV13 and TRBJ1-2; 7 nucleotides match TRBD1. The CDR3 contains 15 residues. V was clipped by 3 bases and J by 0 bases; unmatched bases: 4. Per the germline V gene, CDR1 is PRHDT and CDR2 is FYEKMQ (reference sequence). The CDR3 sequence: CASSLGQRTNYGYTF. In DNA, the CDR3 is TGTGCCAGCAGCTTGGGACAGCGAACTAACTATGGCTACACCTTC.

The V call is TRBV5-5, the J call TRBJ2-7, with 8 bases aligning to TRBD1. The trim removed 0 bases at V and 2 bases at J, leaving 10 bases unmatched. The CDR3 totals 17 residues. Germline assignment: CDR1 SGHKS and CDR2 YYEKEE (reference sequence). Here the CDR3 DNA reads TGTGCCAGCAGCTTGGCTGGGGGACAGGACTATACCTACGAGCAGTACTTC. This codes for CASSLAGGQDYTYEQYF.

This chain links TRBV30 with TRBJ1-3; TRBD1 might be the D (5 bases). Germline V gene data show CDR1 as GTSNPN and CDR2 as SVGIG (reference sequence). This CDR3 has 17 amino acids. Trimming removed 5 bases from V and 0 bases from J, with 20 bases in between. The CDR3, as DNA: TGTGCCTGGCTGGACCCGGGACGGGGATCCTCTGGAAACACCATATATTTT. Translated: CAWLDPGRGSSGNTIYF.

The chain has TRBV18 and TRBJ1-2; 7 bases align to TRBD1. J was trimmed by 1 base and V by 0 bases; bases with no gene match: 2. CDR3 length: 15 amino acids. CDR1 and CDR2 from the germline V gene are KGHSH and LQKENI. CDR3 nucleotides: TGTGCCAGCTCACCACCGGGACAGTATAACTATGGCTACACCTTC. Protein sequence: CASSPPGQYNYGYTF.

This clone was picked up a small number of times. This rearrangement joins TRBV30 to TRBJ2-1, with a weak D call TRBD1 (6 bases). Germline CDR1 is GTSNPN and CDR2 is SVGIG (reference sequence). The CDR3 extends over 12 amino acids. The germline V and J ends were trimmed by 6 bases and 12 bases, with 18 bases remaining between them. In DNA form, the CDR3 reads TGTGCCTGTAGACACAGGGTGAGAGGGCAGTTCTTC. The encoded protein is CACRHRVRGQFF.

This rearrangement joins TRBV13 to TRBJ1-1; the match to TRBD1 covers 7 bases. This CDR3 spans 14 amino acids. Germline V CDR1 and CDR2: PRHDT, FYEKMQ (reference sequence). Trimming took 3 bases from V and 1 from J; bases not matched to a gene: 2. Here the CDR3 DNA reads TGTGCCAGCAGCTTGACAGGGAAGAACACTGAAGCTTTCTTT. Its protein product is CASSLTGKNTEAFF. Full variable domain (rest looked up from reference TRBV13 and TRBJ1-1): AAGVIQSPRHLIKEKRETATLKCYPIPRHDTVYWYQQGPGQDPQFLISFYEKMQSDKGSIPDRFSAQQFSDYHSELNMSSLELGDSALYFCASSLTGKNTEAFFGQGTRLTVV.